Presented here are 9 T cell receptor beta chains from one specimen sequenced in a study of blood T cells in healthy people across ages. The use of a sample-barcoded 5' primer and a J-beta primer mix characterized a second PCR of about 6 to 11 cycles. TCRdb re-derived calls from the 5' RACE reads in MiXCR, one entry per CDR3 protein. The data contain roughly 680,000 distinct CDR3 sequences, 45% to 60% of them seen just once; the ten biggest clones take up approximately 15%. The sample consisted of blood. These receptors originate from a woman of 80 years or more in good health.

This sequence joins TRBV20-1 and TRBJ2-1, with unresolved D. The J call may be incorrect, as the DNA end agrees better with TRBJ2-7. The length of the CDR3 is 16 residues. The germline V gene has CDR1 DFQATT and CDR2 SNEGSKA (reference sequence). This CDR3 reads CSARDLATRSYNEQYF. The CDR3 DNA sequence: TGCAGTGCTAGAGATCTGGCGACCCGCTCCTACAATGAGCAGTACTTC.

The rearrangement joins TRBV20-1 to TRBJ1-2; TRBD1 is a possible D gene (6 bases). CDR1 is DFQATT and CDR2 is SNEGSKA in the germline V gene (reference sequence). Trimming took off 3 bases at V and 4 bases at J, with 15 bases between the two ends. This CDR3 comprises 14 residues. The CDR3 region is CSARDSQTLYGYTF. The CDR3 DNA reads as TGCAGTGCTAGGGACAGCCAGACCCTCTATGGCTACACCTTC.

The chain couples TRBV3-1 to TRBJ2-1; either TRBD1 or TRBD2 may supply D (5 bases each). CDR1 and CDR2 (germline): LGHDT, YNNKEL (reference sequence). V was cut by 0 bases and J by 2 bases, with 11 bases left in between. The CDR3 runs to 16 residues. The CDR3 region has the DNA TGTGCCAGCAGCCAAGATGGGTCGGGACCCTACAATGAGCAGTTCTTC. It is translated as CASSQDGSGPYNEQFF.

The chain couples TRBV6-2 or TRBV6-3 to TRBJ1-5; possibly TRBD1 for D (6 bases). Germline V CDR1 and CDR2: MNHEY, SVGEGT. CDR3 length equals 13 residues. Trimming took off 6 bases at V and 5 bases at J, with 11 bases between the two ends. CDR3 residues: CASRDRRYQPQHF. CDR3 sequence (DNA): TGTGCCAGCAGGGACAGACGCTATCAGCCCCAGCATTTT.

This clonotype was seen many times. The chain carries TRBV7-2 and TRBJ1-2; 9 positions match TRBD1. The CDR3 contains 14 residues. Germline V gives CDR1 SGHTA, CDR2 FQGNSA. Trimming took 3 bases from V and 5 from J; bases not matched to a gene: 4. The CDR3 DNA sequence: TGTGCCAGCAGCTTCTCAGACAGGGGGTATGGCTACACCTTC. This gives the protein CASSFSDRGYGYTF.

Worth noting for this clonotype: This may be a read error: a much more frequent sequence differs by one nucleotide. J is TRBJ2-7 and V is TRBV5-1; 7 bases are a match to TRBD2. The V gene's germline CDR1 is SGHRS and CDR2 YFSETQ. The CDR3 is 14 amino acids. CDR3 loop: CANSLDAGAYEQYF. As DNA, the CDR3 is TGCGCCAACAGCTTGGACGCGGGAGCCTACGAGCAGTACTTC.

The chain is built from TRBV7-9 and TRBJ2-3, with D possibly TRBD2 on 5 matching bases. CDR1 and CDR2 from the germline V gene are SEHNR and FQNEAQ (reference sequence). This CDR3 spans 16 amino acids. Trimming shortened V by 1 base and J by 0 bases, and 11 bases separated the two germline ends. The CDR3 spells CASSLGYGGSTDTQYF. The CDR3 nucleotides read TGTGCCAGCAGCTTAGGTTATGGCGGGAGCACAGATACGCAGTATTTT.

A word on this clonotype: Sequence at one end of the junction differs from germline and may be a read error. V usage is TRBV2 and J usage is TRBJ2-7; no reliable D call. This CDR3 has 14 residues. Germline loops: CDR1 SNHLY, CDR2 FYNNEI. In DNA form, the CDR3 reads TGCGCCAGCAAGGTTTCAGGATTCTCCTACGAGCAGTACTTC. Protein: CASKVSGFSYEQYF.

This clonotype has ten or more counts. V and J are TRBV4-2 and TRBJ1-1; D not resolved. The CDR3 length is 12 residues. Per the germline V gene, CDR1 is LGHNA and CDR2 is YNFKEQ. V was clipped by 0 bases and J by 9 bases, with 8 bases between them. CDR3 sequence: CASSQDQEQAFF. The CDR3 bases are TGTGCCAGCAGCCAAGATCAGGAGCAAGCTTTCTTT.